The rows below give T cell receptor beta chains drawn from one sample of a study of blood T cell repertoires in COVID-19. The data were produced by immunoSEQ multiplex PCR, yet TCRdb's version contains in-frame clones alone and is incomplete. This sample yields approximately 140,000 clones, of which over 75% are seen a single time; more than 2% belongs to the top ten. The material sequenced was peripheral blood. The receptors here all came from an older man with active COVID-19. Each CDR3 is given with its conserved first and last residue. The order of the fields is CDR3 length, V gene, clone size, J gene, D gene, CDR3 protein, CDR3 DNA. A D gene is named only where the DNA matches it firmly. Rows give clone size only sometimes, using once, few, many, or a class for an expanded clone.

cdr3_length: 14
v_call: TRBV3-1/TRBV3-2
clone_size: -
j_call: TRBJ2-1
d_call: TRBD2
cdr3_aa: CASSRLAGHNEQFF
cdr3_nt: TGTGCCAGCAGCCGCTTAGCGGGACACAATGAGCAGTTCTTC

cdr3_length: 15
v_call: TRBV25-1
clone_size: -
j_call: TRBJ2-3
d_call: TRBD2
cdr3_aa: CASRLSGRFGDTQYF
cdr3_nt: TGTGCCAGCCGGCTGAGCGGGAGGTTCGGAGATACGCAGTATTTT

cdr3_length: 15
v_call: TRBV6-6
clone_size: -
j_call: TRBJ2-1
d_call: TRBD2
cdr3_aa: CASSLAGEIYNEQFF
cdr3_nt: TGTGCCAGCAGTCTAGCGGGAGAGATATACAATGAGCAGTTCTTC

cdr3_length: 14
v_call: TRBV5-4
clone_size: -
j_call: TRBJ1-1
d_call: -
cdr3_aa: CASSPRQANTEAFF
cdr3_nt: TGTGCCAGCAGCCCGCGACAAGCGAACACTGAAGCTTTCTTT

cdr3_length: 16
v_call: TRBV5-1
clone_size: -
j_call: TRBJ2-7
d_call: TRBD1
cdr3_aa: CASSLGPRDRDYEQYF
cdr3_nt: TGCGCCAGCAGCTTGGGACCTCGGGACAGGGACTACGAGCAGTACTTC

cdr3_length: 15
v_call: TRBV28
clone_size: once
j_call: TRBJ1-2
d_call: TRBD1
cdr3_aa: CASREGTGGGYGYTF
cdr3_nt: TGTGCCAGCAGGGAAGGGACAGGGGGAGGGTATGGCTACACCTTC

cdr3_length: 12
v_call: TRBV10-3
clone_size: few
j_call: TRBJ1-4
d_call: TRBD1
cdr3_aa: CATGTGLRKLFF
cdr3_nt: TGTGCCACCGGGACAGGGTTGCGAAAACTGTTTTTT

cdr3_length: 16
v_call: TRBV9
clone_size: -
j_call: TRBJ2-7
d_call: TRBD2
cdr3_aa: CASSGGTSGRRDEQYF
cdr3_nt: TGTGCCAGCAGCGGTGGGACTAGCGGGAGGAGGGACGAGCAGTACTTC

cdr3_length: 15
v_call: TRBV5-1
clone_size: -
j_call: TRBJ2-5
d_call: -
cdr3_aa: CASSLEAGQRETQYF
cdr3_nt: TGCGCCAGCAGCTTGGAGGCAGGCCAAAGAGAGACCCAGTACTTC

cdr3_length: 16
v_call: TRBV18
clone_size: -
j_call: TRBJ2-5
d_call: TRBD2
cdr3_aa: CASSPWASGQVSTQYF
cdr3_nt: TGTGCCAGTTCACCGTGGGCTAGCGGGCAAGTGTCGACCCAGTACTTC

cdr3_length: 16
v_call: TRBV7-2
clone_size: -
j_call: TRBJ1-2
d_call: -
cdr3_aa: CASSPRREGTNYGYTF
cdr3_nt: TGTGCCAGCAGCCCCCGCCGAGAGGGAACTAACTATGGCTACACCTTC

cdr3_length: 15
v_call: TRBV23-1
clone_size: -
j_call: TRBJ1-3
d_call: -
cdr3_aa: CASSLQASSGNTIYF
cdr3_nt: TGCGCCAGCAGTCTGCAGGCGAGCTCTGGAAACACCATATATTTT

cdr3_length: 14
v_call: TRBV27
clone_size: -
j_call: TRBJ2-7
d_call: TRBD2
cdr3_aa: CASWGAGGRNEQYF
cdr3_nt: TGTGCCAGCTGGGGAGCGGGAGGGCGGAACGAGCAGTACTTC

cdr3_length: 16
v_call: TRBV5-4
clone_size: once
j_call: TRBJ2-3
d_call: TRBD2
cdr3_aa: CASSLRRREDTDTQYF
cdr3_nt: TGTGCCAGCAGCTTGAGGCGGCGGGAGGACACAGATACGCAGTATTTT

cdr3_length: 15
v_call: TRBV9
clone_size: -
j_call: TRBJ1-6
d_call: TRBD1
cdr3_aa: CASSLEGADNSPLHF
cdr3_nt: TGTGCCAGCAGTCTTGAGGGGGCTGATAATTCACCCCTCCACTTT

cdr3_length: 16
v_call: TRBV7-6
clone_size: -
j_call: TRBJ2-7
d_call: TRBD2
cdr3_aa: CASSWGTSGTTGMQYF
cdr3_nt: TGTGCCAGCAGCTGGGGGACTAGCGGGACCACGGGCATGCAGTACTTC

cdr3_length: 14
v_call: TRBV5-4
clone_size: -
j_call: TRBJ2-1
d_call: -
cdr3_aa: CASSPAGGYNEQFF
cdr3_nt: TGTGCCAGCAGCCCCGCCGGGGGATACAATGAGCAGTTCTTC

cdr3_length: 15
v_call: TRBV27
clone_size: once
j_call: TRBJ2-3
d_call: TRBD2
cdr3_aa: CASSSQGLGRYTQYF
cdr3_nt: TGTGCCAGCAGTTCTCAGGGACTAGGCCGTTATACGCAGTATTTT

cdr3_length: 15
v_call: TRBV7-2
clone_size: -
j_call: TRBJ1-2
d_call: -
cdr3_aa: CASSLDGSGTGGYTF
cdr3_nt: TGTGCCAGCAGCTTAGACGGGAGCGGGACTGGGGGCTACACCTTC

cdr3_length: 17
v_call: TRBV5-3
clone_size: few
j_call: TRBJ2-7
d_call: TRBD2
cdr3_aa: CARSFSLGGGRGNEQYF
cdr3_nt: TGTGCCAGAAGCTTTTCCCTTGGGGGCGGGAGGGGGAACGAGCAGTACTTC

cdr3_length: 14
v_call: TRBV5-6
clone_size: -
j_call: TRBJ1-5
d_call: -
cdr3_aa: CASSLFGGNQPQHF
cdr3_nt: TGTGCCAGCAGCTTGTTCGGGGGCAATCAGCCCCAGCATTTT

cdr3_length: 17
v_call: TRBV10-3
clone_size: -
j_call: TRBJ2-3
d_call: TRBD2
cdr3_aa: CAISESTASGGYGTQYF
cdr3_nt: TGTGCCATCAGTGAGTCGACGGCCAGCGGGGGCTATGGTACGCAGTATTTT

cdr3_length: 15
v_call: TRBV28
clone_size: -
j_call: TRBJ2-7
d_call: TRBD2
cdr3_aa: CASRRTSGRTYEQYF
cdr3_nt: TGTGCCAGCAGAAGGACTAGCGGGAGGACATACGAGCAGTACTTC